The TCR beta chain described here comes from a study of blood T cell repertoires in COVID-19 (dated by TCRdb to the early 2020s). Regarding the study in general: Samples from collaborators originated in the United States, Italy and Spain and spanned both the acute and convalescent phases of COVID-19. The material from the prospective study consisted of cDNA or gDNA derived from T cells, B-cell-depleted T cells, or PBMCs. The samples were drawn from the first 160 participants of the ongoing ImmuneRACE study and from 1,254 subjects provided by 6 global collaborators. The dataset comprised deeply sampled blood TCRbeta repertoires from subjects exposed to, actively infected with, or recovered from COVID-19. Sample metadata almost always included a de-identified subject ID, COVID-19 status, age in years and sex. Where available, HLA class I and class II types were obtained from metadata supplied by the sample provider rather than from assay-based typing. The repertoires were released in a freely available public database meant as a resource for research on the immune response to SARS-CoV-2.

TCRbeta CDR3 regions were amplified from genomic DNA by means of the immunoSEQ Assay, a bias-controlled multiplex PCR. The authors' analysis ran thus. The number of nucleated cells in each sample was estimated from the amplification of reference gene primers within the assay. To quantify the absolute abundance of each unique TCRbeta CDR3 rearrangement, sequence reads were collapsed and filtered. For each sample, productive Simpson clonality was calculated as the square root of Simpson's diversity index over productive rearrangements. Entries here come from immuneACCESS through TCRdb and include only in-frame sequences with V and J called. Some clones fail to appear in such tables; in the studies checked, an unresolved V gene covers under half of the shortfall, and the cause of the remainder is unknown. The V and J calls and the clone size are those of that table, but D and trimming were determined from the DNA. The sample table contains approximately 150,000 clones; only one count was recorded for about four fifths of them. The ten largest clones add up to 11% of the sample.

Broader findings and caveats from the paper: The amount of clinical and demographic metadata varied by source and participant and was provided uncurated.

Concerning this clone itself: The target of this receptor is not known. No much larger clone is present one base from it, and per-base qualities are unavailable.

Whole blood was collected in K2EDTA tubes by collaborating institutions according to the institutions' own protocols. For TCRbeta analysis, collaborator samples were shipped as frozen whole blood, as isolated PBMCs, or as DNA extracted from either sample type. The receptor's source is a man in his sixties with active or convalescent COVID-19. Sequencing used peripheral blood.

The CDR3 amino acid sequence is: CASSLREEQETQYF. The bases are TGTGCCAGCAGTTTACGGGAAGAACAAGAGACCCAGTACTTC. The sequence is built from TRBV28 and TRBJ2-5; TRBD2 is a possible D gene, resting on 5 matching bases. The CDR3 has 14 amino acids, counting the end cysteine and phenylalanine. The kept DNA is CDR3 alone, 42 bases in frame from the first base. The junction carries 9 bases between V and J, which are trimmed by 2 bases and 2 bases respectively. Reading the germline V gene gives CDR1 MDHEN and CDR2 SYDVKM.